Below, 18 T cell receptor beta chains from the same sample are listed, as sequenced in a study of T cells in localized non-small cell lung cancer (dated by TCRdb to the early 2020s). Library prep was done by the immunoSEQ multiplex PCR assay. In TCRdb, the immuneACCESS table is reduced to in-frame sequences with V and J assigned. These tables do not hold every clone; where another copy was compared, an unresolved V gene accounts for under half, and the others remain unexplained. This sample holds 100,000 to 150,000 clones; around 92% were observed only once. The top ten clonotypes cover over 1.5% of the sample. The sequences come from peripheral blood, collected before any cancer treatment. The receptor source for this set is a female donor of 60 years or more with stage I lung adenocarcinoma.

The chain combines TRBV6-1 with TRBJ1-3; 7 nucleotides align to TRBD1. Germline V lookup: CDR1 MNHNS, CDR2 SASEGT. The CDR3 spans 13 residues. V lost 6 bases to trimming and J lost 2 bases; unmatched junction nucleotides: 1. The CDR3 spells CASSDRAGNTIYF. CDR3 coding DNA: TGTGCCAGCAGCGACAGGGCTGGAAACACCATATATTTT.

This clone was counted between two and nine times. The chain couples TRBV5-1 to TRBJ2-5; D is possibly TRBD1 (6 bases). The CDR3 sequence is 14 residues long. Per germline, CDR1 SGHRS and CDR2 YFSETQ. The V gene lost 7 bases and the J gene lost 5 bases, with 18 bases spanning the gap. The CDR3 protein is CASALQGVEETQYF. The CDR3 DNA follows: TGCGCCAGCGCCCTACAGGGAGTTGAGGAGACCCAGTACTTC.

In this sample, this clone turned up once. This rearrangement joins TRBV27 to TRBJ2-7, with 8 bases that match TRBD1. The CDR3 is made up of 16 amino acids. The V segment lost 3 bases and the J segment 1 base; nucleotides outside the gene matches: 8. CDR1 MNHEY and CDR2 SMNVEV come from the germline V gene (reference sequence). The chain's CDR3 is CASSFSRQGRSYEQYF. Here the CDR3 DNA reads TGTGCCAGCAGTTTCTCCCGACAGGGGAGGTCCTACGAGCAGTACTTC.

The rearrangement joins TRBV2 to TRBJ1-5; D is unclear. The germline CDR1 and CDR2 sequences are SNHLY and FYNNEI. The CDR3 is 13 amino acids. Trimming shortened V by 8 bases and J by 1 base, and 9 bases separated the two germline ends. CDR3 protein: CASGLESNQPQHF. CDR3 nucleotides: TGTGCCAGCGGGCTAGAGAGCAATCAGCCCCAGCATTTT.

J is TRBJ2-3 and V is TRBV28; a possible D gene is TRBD2 (6 bases). V lost 2 bases, J lost 2 bases, and 20 bases lay in between. Germline values: CDR1 MDHEN, CDR2 SYDVKM. This CDR3 comprises 18 residues. CDR3 protein: CASSLPLGYASATDTQYF. CDR3 sequence (DNA): TGTGCCAGCAGTTTACCTCTGGGCTACGCTAGCGCCACAGATACGCAGTATTTT.

The chain employs TRBV4-2 and TRBJ2-6; perhaps TRBD1 as D (5 bases). Trimming removed 1 base at V and 2 bases at J, with 9 bases between. This CDR3 region has 16 residues. Per germline, CDR1 LGHNA and CDR2 YNFKEQ. CDR3 sequence reads: CASSQGSRAGANVLTF. In nucleotides, the CDR3 is TGTGCCAGCAGCCAAGGATCCAGGGCTGGGGCCAACGTCCTGACTTTC.

This rearrangement joins TRBV5-1 to TRBJ2-5, with D possibly TRBD2 on 6 matching bases. Looked up from germline, CDR1 is SGHRS and CDR2 is YFSETQ. The CDR3 has 17 amino acids. Deletions cut 0 bases from V and 2 bases from J, with 17 bases between. The CDR3 DNA follows: TGCGCCAGCAGCTTGGCGGCCGGGAGCTGGGCACAAGAGACCCAGTACTTC. This gives the protein CASSLAAGSWAQETQYF.

The gene calls are TRBV15 and TRBJ1-4; D possibly corresponds to TRBD1 (6 bases). This CDR3 is built from 16 residues. Trimming stripped 0 bases from V and 4 bases from J, with 12 bases between. The germline V gene encodes CDR1 LNHNV and CDR2 YYDKDF (reference sequence). This chain's CDR3 is CATSRDQRTVNEKLFF. The CDR3, as DNA: TGTGCCACCAGCAGAGATCAAAGGACAGTTAATGAAAAACTGTTTTTT.

The rearrangement joins TRBV5-1 to TRBJ2-3, with unresolved D. The V end lost 0 bases, the J end lost 4 bases, and 9 bases lay between the germline ends. Germline V gene sequence: CDR1 SGHRS, CDR2 YFSETQ. The CDR3 is made up of 14 amino acids. The DNA of the CDR3 is TGCGCCAGCAGCTTGGCAGGCTTGCCAGATACGCAGTATTTT. Translating it yields CASSLAGLPDTQYF.

The chain combines TRBV19 with TRBJ2-3, with 8 bases aligning to TRBD1. V gave up 9 bases and J gave up 0 bases; unmatched junction bases: 11. CDR1 and CDR2 from the germline V gene are LNHDA and SQIVND (reference sequence). This CDR3 has 16 residues. The CDR3 nucleotides read TGTGCCAGCGAAGCCCAGGGGGCTGGGAGCACAGATACGCAGTATTTT. Protein product: CASEAQGAGSTDTQYF.

This chain links TRBV5-1 with TRBJ1-5; D is perhaps TRBD1 (6 bases). Germline CDR1 SGHRS, CDR2 YFSETQ. The CDR3 has 16 residues. The V end lost 6 bases, the J end lost 1 base, and 17 bases lay between the germline ends. The CDR3 sequence: CASIFFGRGSNQPQHF. The CDR3, as DNA: TGCGCCAGCATCTTTTTTGGCAGGGGCAGCAATCAGCCCCAGCATTTT.

The chain is built from TRBV6-5 and TRBJ2-7; TRBD1 might be the D (5 bases). CDR1 and CDR2 from the germline V gene are MNHEY and SVGAGI. CDR3 length: 14 amino acids. V lost 6 bases and J 5 bases, leaving 17 bases between the germline ends. DNA for the CDR3: TGTGCCAGCAGGGGTTGGCCACCAGGGCACGAGCAGTACTTC. As protein: CASRGWPPGHEQYF.

CDR3 residues: CASSRTSGRASEQFF. CDR3 coding DNA: TGTGCCAGCAGCCGGACTAGCGGGAGGGCAAGTGAGCAGTTCTTC. The gene calls are TRBV14 and TRBJ2-1, with TRBD2 matching 15 bases. The CDR3 is 15 amino acids. Germline CDR1 is SGHDN and CDR2 is FVKESK. The ends lost 4 bases at V and 9 bases at J; junction bases unmatched: 4.

The chain carries TRBV27 and TRBJ2-3, with D perhaps matching TRBD1 or TRBD2 (5 bases each). The CDR3 spans 19 residues. V was shortened by 4 bases and J by 3 bases, with 26 bases between the two germline ends. Germline lookup yields CDR1 MNHEY and CDR2 SMNVEV (reference sequence). The CDR3 DNA sequence: TGTGCCAGCAGTTCCTATTCCACAGGCGAGCGGTGGGGGACAGATACGCAGTATTTT. Its protein product is CASSSYSTGERWGTDTQYF.

V is TRBV19 and J is TRBJ2-2; TRBD1 matches 9 bases. V shed 0 bases and J 13 bases; nucleotides not matched to a gene: 18. This CDR3 has 18 residues. Germline V gene sequence: CDR1 LNHDA, CDR2 SQIVND (reference sequence). Here the CDR3 reads CASSIDNLAGTGPQGLFF. The CDR3 DNA sequence: TGTGCCAGTAGTATAGATAACTTGGCCGGGACAGGGCCCCAAGGGCTGTTTTTT.

This rearrangement joins TRBV4-2 to TRBJ2-5; 11 nucleotides line up with TRBD1. Germline CDR1 LGHNA, CDR2 YNFKEQ. V was pared by 5 bases and J by 5 bases, with 10 bases of the junction left unmatched. This CDR3 comprises 16 residues. The CDR3 spells CASSYGQGAGGETQYF. CDR3 DNA sequence: TGTGCCAGCAGCTACGGACAGGGGGCTGGGGGGGAGACCCAGTACTTC.

This clone was recorded once. The chain joins TRBV28 to TRBJ1-5; no clear D gene. Germline V gene data show CDR1 as MDHEN and CDR2 as SYDVKM. This CDR3 has 12 amino acids. The V and J ends lost 4 bases and 7 bases respectively, with 8 bases between them. The CDR3 region has the DNA TGTGCCAGCAGTTCCCGGTCCCAGCCCCAGCATTTT. It encodes CASSSRSQPQHF.

The chain links TRBV5-1 to TRBJ2-7, with TRBD2 matching 10 bases. Trimming removed 4 bases from V and 0 bases from J; junction bases left unmatched: 7. Per germline, CDR1 SGHRS and CDR2 YFSETQ. CDR3 size: 16 residues. The CDR3 DNA sequence: TGCGCCAGCAGCCCAGAGTCTAGCGGGAGCTCCTACGAGCAGTACTTC. It translates to CASSPESSGSSYEQYF. The complete variable domain, with remaining parts taken from reference TRBV5-1 and TRBJ2-7, reads KAGVTQTPRYLIKTRGQQVTLSCSPISGHRSVSWYQQTPGQGLQFLFEYFSETQRNKGNFPGRFSGRQFSNSRSEMNVSTLELGDSALYLCASSPESSGSSYEQYFGPGTRLTVT.